This is a list of T cell receptor beta chains from one sample in a study of post-analysis software for immune sequencing data. TCRdb passed the PCR reads through MiXCR, listing each CDR3 protein once. The table includes hundreds of thousands of distinct CDR3 sequences, 25% to 30% detected once. The sequenced material came from blood. The source of these receptors is a girl between 10 and 17 years old with multiple sclerosis. The CDR3 runs from the conserved cysteine through the conserved F or W. The D gene is left open where the match is weak. The size field is filled for only some rows; it gives once, few, many or a size class.

J,size,D,V,DNA,CDR3
TRBJ1-6,.,.,TRBV7-8,TGTGCCAGCAGCAGCCACCAGTCACCCCTCCACTTT,CASSSHQSPLHF
TRBJ2-7,few,.,TRBV6-1,TGTGCCAGCATAGACACATCCTACGAGCAGTACTTC,CASIDTSYEQYF
TRBJ2-3,few,TRBD2,TRBV6-6,TGTGCCAGCAGAAAGACTAGCATGGCAGATACGCAGTATTTT,CASRKTSMADTQYF
TRBJ2-1,.,TRBD2,TRBV5-6,TGTGCCAGCAGCCCCAAGGCGACGGGGGGGCGGGATGAGCAGTTCTTC,CASSPKATGGRDEQFF
TRBJ1-2,.,TRBD1,TRBV4-3,TGCGCCAGCAGCCGACAGGGACTCTATGGCTACACCTTC,CASSRQGLYGYTF
TRBJ2-5,.,.,TRBV18,TGTGCCAGCTCACCCGGCAGGGGCTCCGGTTGGACCCAGTACTTC,CASSPGRGSGWTQYF
TRBJ1-1,.,.,TRBV3-1,TGTGCCAGCAGCCCTCACACCGGAAGAATGCAGGCGAACACTGAAGCTTTCTTT,CASSPHTGRMQANTEAFF
TRBJ2-3,.,TRBD2,TRBV5-6,TGTGCCAGCAGCCGGACTAGCGGGAGGGCCGGGGGGACAGATACGCAGTATTTT,CASSRTSGRAGGTDTQYF
TRBJ2-1,few,.,TRBV9,TGTGCCAGCCGACCCACAGGGTCCAATGAGCAGTTCTTC,CASRPTGSNEQFF
TRBJ1-3,few,.,TRBV10-3,TGTGCCATCAGTGAGTCTGGGAGAGGCTCTGGAAACACCATATATTTT,CAISESGRGSGNTIYF
TRBJ2-7,few,TRBD2,TRBV20-1,TGCAGTGCTAGAGGATTCACTAGCGTCTACGAGCAGTACTTC,CSARGFTSVYEQYF
TRBJ2-7,few,.,TRBV20-1,TGCAGTGCTAGTGGAGACATGATCTACGAGCAGTACTTC,CSASGDMIYEQYF
TRBJ1-6,.,.,TRBV3-1,TGTGCCAGCAGCCAAGATTTCAGAAATAATTCACCCCTCCACTTT,CASSQDFRNNSPLHF
TRBJ2-1,few,.,TRBV28,TGTGCCAGCAGTTTAAGCAGGGGTAGCGGCAATGAGCAGTTCTTC,CASSLSRGSGNEQFF
TRBJ2-7,.,.,TRBV10-3,TGTGCCATCAGTGGTCCTGATTTGTTCGGACAGCCAACCTACGAGCAGTACTTC,CAISGPDLFGQPTYEQYF
TRBJ1-6,few,TRBD1,TRBV28,TGTGCCACGCTCCGGGACAGCCTTAATTCACCCCTCCACTTT,CATLRDSLNSPLHF
TRBJ2-1,few,TRBD2,TRBV28,TGTGCCAGCAGTTTATCTTGGGCGGGGGGCTACAATGAGCAGTTCTTC,CASSLSWAGGYNEQFF
TRBJ2-1,.,.,TRBV3-1,TGTGCCAGCAGCCAAGATGGTGCCTCACCGCACCAGTTCTTC,CASSQDGASPHQFF
TRBJ2-5,.,.,TRBV18,TGTGCCAGCTCACCGGAATTCAGCGAGACCCAGTACTTC,CASSPEFSETQYF
TRBJ2-3,few,TRBD1,TRBV29-1,TGCAGCGTTGAACTCCTGACAGGGTTCAGAGATACGCAGTATTTT,CSVELLTGFRDTQYF
TRBJ1-2,.,.,TRBV7-2,TGTGCCAGCAGCCCCCGTGTGACCTCTAACTATGGCTACACCTTC,CASSPRVTSNYGYTF
TRBJ1-2,few,.,TRBV20-1,TGCAGTGCTAGTCCGGGACACAATAACTATGGCTACACCTTC,CSASPGHNNYGYTF
TRBJ1-1,.,.,TRBV5-1,TGCGCCAGCAGCCCGGACAGCCGCGGGACTGAAGCTTTCTTT,CASSPDSRGTEAFF
TRBJ1-2,few,.,TRBV20-1,TGCAGTGCCCGGGCCAGGAGTAACTATGGCTACACCTTC,CSARARSNYGYTF
TRBJ2-1,few,.,TRBV5-6,TGTGCCAGCAGCAAGGGGCGCAATGAGCAGTTCTTC,CASSKGRNEQFF
TRBJ1-6,.,.,TRBV12-3/TRBV12-4,TGTGCCAGCACTGATGGGGGGGGCACCTATAATTCACCCCTCCACTTT,CASTDGGGTYNSPLHF
TRBJ1-5,.,.,TRBV10-1,TGCGCCAGCAGTGCGGGGGGTGATCAGCCCCAGCATTTT,CASSAGGDQPQHF
TRBJ1-5,few,.,TRBV24-1,TGTGCCACCAGTGATTGGCAGGGGCACCAGCCCCAGCATTTT,CATSDWQGHQPQHF
TRBJ2-5,few,.,TRBV20-1,TGCAGTGCTGGTAAACCGGGACCCAAGACGGGAGAGACCCAGTACTTC,CSAGKPGPKTGETQYF
TRBJ1-5,.,.,TRBV6-1,TGTGCCAGCAGTGAAGCCCCCACCCAGCCCCAGCATTTT,CASSEAPTQPQHF
TRBJ2-1,.,TRBD2,TRBV28,TGTGCCAGCAGTTTTAGCGGGGGGGTATACAATGAGCAGTTCTTC,CASSFSGGVYNEQFF
TRBJ1-1,.,TRBD1,TRBV9,TGTGCCAGCAGCGAGGGACAGGGGGCGGACACTGAAGCTTTCTTT,CASSEGQGADTEAFF
TRBJ2-4,few,.,TRBV3-1,TGTGCCAGCAGCCAAGTTTCGGGCGGAACCATGAACATTCAGTACTTC,CASSQVSGGTMNIQYF
TRBJ2-1,.,.,TRBV27,TGTGCCAGCAGTTTCCAGGGCCAGAAGAATGAGCAGTTCTTC,CASSFQGQKNEQFF
TRBJ2-7,.,TRBD1,TRBV7-2,TGTGCCAGCAGCCCCGGACAGGTCGTATACGAGCAGTACTTC,CASSPGQVVYEQYF
TRBJ1-5,.,.,TRBV19,TGTGCCACCGGAGGAGAGGGTTATCAGCCCCAGCATTTT,CATGGEGYQPQHF
TRBJ2-2,.,.,TRBV11-2,TGTGCCAGCAGCCGGACTGACAACACCGGGGAGCTGTTTTTT,CASSRTDNTGELFF
TRBJ2-1,many,.,TRBV7-8,TGTGCCAGCAGCTTTAGGGGTGAGCAGTTCTTC,CASSFRGEQFF
TRBJ2-5,.,.,TRBV4-3,TGCGCCAGCAGCCAAGCTTGGGGAGATGAGACCCAGTACTTC,CASSQAWGDETQYF
TRBJ2-7,many,TRBD2,TRBV6-6,TGTGCCAGCAGTGACCCCCCCGGGACTAGCGGCCTCGAGCAGTACTTC,CASSDPPGTSGLEQYF
TRBJ1-2,.,.,TRBV5-5,TGTGCCAGCAGCTCCGGACAGCTCCCTAACTATGGCTACACCTTC,CASSSGQLPNYGYTF
TRBJ2-1,many,TRBD1,TRBV29-1,TGCAGCGCCCCCGGGGACAGAAATACCGCTGAGCAGTTCTTC,CSAPGDRNTAEQFF
TRBJ1-1,.,.,TRBV19,TGTGCCAGTAGGTCGGGACAAGAGAACACTGAAGCTTTCTTT,CASRSGQENTEAFF
TRBJ1-4,.,.,TRBV20-1,TGCAGTGCTAGGCCCCCTAATGAAAAACTGTTTTTT,CSARPPNEKLFF
TRBJ1-2,once,.,TRBV20-1,TGCAGTTCTTACTCCTCGGGCACCCAAGTAGTACGCGGCTACACCTTC,CSSYSSGTQVVRGYTF
TRBJ2-5,many,TRBD2,TRBV5-1,TGCGCCAGCAGCCTTGATGCTAGCGGGGGACGAGAGACCCAGTACTTC,CASSLDASGGRETQYF
TRBJ1-5,few,.,TRBV18,TGTGCCAGCTCTGGTACAGTGTCTCAGCCCCAGCATTTT,CASSGTVSQPQHF
TRBJ2-5,many,.,TRBV7-2,TGTGCCAGCAGCCCCTCCCCAGAGACCCAGTACTTC,CASSPSPETQYF
TRBJ2-7,.,TRBD2,TRBV9,TGTGCCAGCAGCGTAGTGGATAGCGGGGCCGAGCAGTACTTC,CASSVVDSGAEQYF
TRBJ2-4,few,.,TRBV20-1,TGCAGTGCTAAAGGGGAGATGGGTAACATTCAGTACTTC,CSAKGEMGNIQYF
TRBJ1-2,.,TRBD1,TRBV6-2/TRBV6-3,TGTGCCAGCAGTAGGACAGGGCTGCGCGGCTACACCTTC,CASSRTGLRGYTF
TRBJ1-2,few,TRBD1,TRBV6-5,TGTGCCAGCCACAGGGGAGCGATCCTTAACTATGGCTACACCTTC,CASHRGAILNYGYTF
TRBJ1-2,few,.,TRBV6-2/TRBV6-3,TGTGCCAGCAGTTACGGACAGCAATTTAACTATGGCTACACCTTC,CASSYGQQFNYGYTF
TRBJ2-1,.,TRBD2,TRBV12-3/TRBV12-4,TGTGCCAGCAGTTTTATGCGGGGGGGCCGGAATGAGCAGTTCTTC,CASSFMRGGRNEQFF
TRBJ2-4,.,TRBD1,TRBV7-2,TGTGCCAGCAGCTCCCGGGACAGGGAGGGAAACATTCAGTACTTC,CASSSRDREGNIQYF
TRBJ2-1,.,TRBD2,TRBV7-8,TGTGCCAGCAGCCCCTTACTAGCGGGGGAGACTAATGAGCAGTTCTTC,CASSPLLAGETNEQFF
TRBJ2-1,.,TRBD2,TRBV2,TGTGCCAGCATCAGGACTAGCGGGAGGGGTGAGCAGTTCTTC,CASIRTSGRGEQFF
TRBJ2-7,.,.,TRBV7-2,TGTGCCAGCAGCTCCGATAGGGGGACCGCGTTAGTGCAGTACTTC,CASSSDRGTALVQYF
TRBJ2-1,.,.,TRBV3-1,TGTGCCAGCAGCCCGGCCCACATTTATAATGAGCAGTTCTTC,CASSPAHIYNEQFF